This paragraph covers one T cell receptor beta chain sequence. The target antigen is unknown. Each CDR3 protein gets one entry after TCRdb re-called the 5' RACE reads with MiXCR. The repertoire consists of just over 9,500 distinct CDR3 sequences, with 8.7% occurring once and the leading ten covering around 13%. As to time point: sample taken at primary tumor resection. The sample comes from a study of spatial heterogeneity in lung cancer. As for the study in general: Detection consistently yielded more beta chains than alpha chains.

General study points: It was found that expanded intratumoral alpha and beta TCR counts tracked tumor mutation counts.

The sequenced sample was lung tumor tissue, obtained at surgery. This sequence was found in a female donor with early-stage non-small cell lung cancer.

The CDR3 protein is CASSWARDNEQFF. CDR3 DNA sequence: TGTGCCAGCAGTTGGGCCAGGGACAATGAGCAGTTCTTC. The genes are TRBV7-2 and TRBJ2-1; D may be TRBD1 (5 bases). V lost 6 bases and J lost 5, with 11 bases in between. Germline V CDR1 and CDR2: SGHTA, FQGNSA. This CDR3 has 13 residues.